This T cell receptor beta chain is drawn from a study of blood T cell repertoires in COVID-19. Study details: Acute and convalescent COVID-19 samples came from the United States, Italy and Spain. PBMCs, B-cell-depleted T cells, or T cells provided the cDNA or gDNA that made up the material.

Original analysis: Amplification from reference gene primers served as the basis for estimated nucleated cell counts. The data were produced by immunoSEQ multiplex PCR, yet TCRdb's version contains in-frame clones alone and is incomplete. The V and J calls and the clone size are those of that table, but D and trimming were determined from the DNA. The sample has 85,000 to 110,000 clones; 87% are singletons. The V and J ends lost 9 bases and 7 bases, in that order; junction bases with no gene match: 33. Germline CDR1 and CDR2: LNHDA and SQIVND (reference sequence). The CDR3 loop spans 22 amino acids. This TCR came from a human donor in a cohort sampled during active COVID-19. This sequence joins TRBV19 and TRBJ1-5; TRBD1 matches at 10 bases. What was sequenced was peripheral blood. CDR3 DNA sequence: TGTGCCAGCCCCCTCGCCGGGACAGGGGTGCAGCCCCAGTTGACAGGGGTGCAGCCCCAGCATTTT. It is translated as CASPLAGTGVQPQLTGVQPQHF.